This T cell receptor beta chain was captured in a study of T cell repertoires in cytomegalovirus infection. General study findings and limits: The study found HLA-C-restricted CMV-specific TCR beta clonotypes dominating the ex vivo response.

TCRdb processed the reads anew with MiXCR; each CDR3 protein has one entry. The data show approximately 490,000 distinct CDR3 sequences, roughly 10% seen once. Concerning this clonotype itself: Its antigen is not known.

The sample comprised PBMCs. The receptor was derived from a human donor in good health (CMV status not recorded). Some clones in this sample may be carry-over from other donors' samples.

The CDR3: CASAVRGASTDTQYF. The CDR3 region has the DNA TGCGCCAGCGCGGTCAGGGGGGCAAGCACAGATACGCAGTATTTT. The chain has TRBV5-1 and TRBJ2-3; TRBD1 might be the D (7 bases). Deletions cut 7 bases from V and 0 bases from J, with 15 bases between. This CDR3 has 15 residues. Germline loops: CDR1 SGHRS, CDR2 YFSETQ.